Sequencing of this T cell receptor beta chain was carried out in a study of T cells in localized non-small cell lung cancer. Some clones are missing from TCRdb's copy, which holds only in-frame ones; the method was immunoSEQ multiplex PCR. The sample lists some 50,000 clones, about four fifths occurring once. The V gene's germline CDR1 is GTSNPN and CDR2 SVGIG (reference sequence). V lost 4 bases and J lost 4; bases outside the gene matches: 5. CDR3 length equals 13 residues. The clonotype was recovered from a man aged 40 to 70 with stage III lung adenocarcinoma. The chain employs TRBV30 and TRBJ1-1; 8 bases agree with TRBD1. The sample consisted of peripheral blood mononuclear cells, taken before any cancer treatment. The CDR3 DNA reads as TGTGCCTGGATGACAGGGGTGGGCACTGAAGCTTTCTTT. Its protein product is CAWMTGVGTEAFF.